Listed here is a single T cell receptor (beta chain). Its antigen is not known. Produced via immunoSEQ multiplex PCR; TCRdb's table is partial and in-frame only. There are 140,000 or so clones in the sample; roughly 88% occur only once, and approximately 5.4% lies in the top ten. The record originates from a study of T cell responses to AZD1222 COVID-19 vaccine. The CDR3 extends over 11 amino acids. In germline, CDR1 is GTSNPN, CDR2 SVGIG (reference sequence). V lost 2 bases and J lost 4, with 5 bases in between. Points from the study as a whole: Repertoire collection took place solely once the T cell response had peaked. Clonal diversity was possibly underestimated, and the donors were mostly white British, with more females. Only a handful of AZD1222 recipients were seropositive at baseline. Receipt of two AZD1222 doses was followed by a rise in Spike-specific TCR breadth and depth.

The TCR originated in an adult who received the MenACWY meningococcal vaccine as a control. This sample comprised peripheral blood, obtained 28 days after the second dose of the MenACWY control vaccine. This chain uses TRBV30 with TRBJ1-2; D uncertain. The CDR3 DNA reads TGTGCCTGGAGTAGAGGCTATGGCTACACCTTC. This translates into CAWSRGYGYTF.